The present T cell receptor beta chain was sequenced within a study of blood T cell repertoires in COVID-19. Study-level background: There were acute and convalescent COVID-19 samples, and they came from the United States, Italy and Spain. PBMCs, B-cell-depleted T cells, or T cells provided the cDNA or gDNA that made up the material.

The CDR3 runs 15 residues. Germline V gives CDR1 SGHRS, CDR2 YFSETQ. J gave up 4 bases and V 4 bases, and 10 bases lay outside the gene matches. In the source study's methods: Amplified reference gene primers provided the basis for estimating nucleated cell counts. The protocol was immunoSEQ multiplex PCR, while the TCRdb copy is restricted to in-frame clones and leaves out a portion. V, J and clone size are taken as reported in that table, and D and trimming were inferred from the DNA itself. The sample yields tens of thousands of clones, 86% seen once. The sample consisted of peripheral blood. The chain joins TRBV5-1 to TRBJ2-5, with 7 bases fitting TRBD1. This sequence originates from a man older than 75 with acute or convalescent COVID-19. The chain's CDR3 is CASSPTRDSGETQYF. The CDR3 DNA follows: TGCGCCAGCAGCCCCACCCGGGACAGCGGAGAGACCCAGTACTTC.